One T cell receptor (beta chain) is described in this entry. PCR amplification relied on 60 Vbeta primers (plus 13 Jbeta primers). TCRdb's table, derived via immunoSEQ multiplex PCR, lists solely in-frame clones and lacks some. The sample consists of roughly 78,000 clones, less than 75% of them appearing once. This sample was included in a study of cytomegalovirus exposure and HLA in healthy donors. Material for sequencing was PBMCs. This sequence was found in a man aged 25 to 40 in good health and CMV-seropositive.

In nucleotides, the CDR3 is TGTGCCAGCGGACCTAGCGGGGGTCAGTATTTT. It codes for CASGPSGGQYF. The chain uses TRBV4-2 and TRBJ2-3; 10 bases are shared with TRBD2. This CDR3 has 11 residues. V lost 8 bases to trimming and J lost 12 bases; unmatched junction nucleotides: 5. The V gene's germline CDR1 is LGHNA and CDR2 YNFKEQ.